This T cell receptor beta chain is drawn from a study of blood T cells in healthy people across ages. The use of a sample-barcoded 5' primer and a J-beta primer mix characterized a second PCR of roughly 6 to 11 cycles. The authors tagged each cDNA molecule using a template-switch adaptor with 12 random nucleotides. MiXCR, run by TCRdb on the 5' RACE reads, gives a single entry per CDR3 protein. The sample yields some 1.5 million distinct CDR3 sequences, roughly 27% seen once. Overall study results and limits: The study lacked donor CMV status, which possibly confounded expanded clonotype changes. Long-lived and aged donors differed, with more naive CD4+ cells and higher diversity in the long-lived. Diversity was estimated from one million T cells, and these estimates were considered underestimates.

This clonotype occurred a few times. Antigen unknown. This may stem from a read error, because a much larger clone lies one nucleotide away. Deletions cut 2 bases from V and 1 base from J, with 2 bases between. Germline loops: CDR1 SQVTM, CDR2 ANQGSEA. The CDR3 consists of 11 residues. This rearrangement joins TRBV29-1 to TRBJ1-1; the D is unclear. This sequence was found in a woman aged 25-40 years in good health. The specimen sequenced was blood. In nucleotides, the CDR3 is TGCAGCGTTGAACAGAACACTGAAGCTTTCTTT. Encoded protein: CSVEQNTEAFF.